The 18 T cell receptor beta chains reported below all come from one sample, sequenced in a study of cytomegalovirus exposure and HLA in healthy donors. 13 Jbeta primers and 60 Vbeta primers were used for the PCR. Libraries were prepared by immunoSEQ multiplex PCR; TCRdb keeps only in-frame clonotypes and omits some of them. Here the sample spans roughly 170,000 clones, 70% to 90% being singletons. The source material was PBMCs. Receptor source: a woman aged 30 to 39 in good health and CMV-seronegative.

The rearrangement uses TRBV28 and TRBJ1-2; TRBD1 matches 8 bases. The ends lost 3 bases at V and 0 bases at J; junction bases unmatched: 3. Germline CDR1 and CDR2: MDHEN and SYDVKM. The CDR3 spans 15 residues. The CDR3 nucleotides are TGTGCCAGCAGTTTTACAGGGGGACCTAACTATGGCTACACCTTC. Translation: CASSFTGGPNYGYTF.

The rearrangement joins TRBV19 to TRBJ2-7, with 7 bases fitting TRBD1. This CDR3 is built from 12 residues. With V trimmed by 9 bases and J by 2 bases, 4 bases remained unmatched. Germline V lookup: CDR1 LNHDA, CDR2 SQIVND (reference sequence). The CDR3, as DNA: TGTGCCAGAACAGACAGGGCCTACGAGCAGTACTTC. This translates into CARTDRAYEQYF.

The V and J genes are TRBV29-1 and TRBJ2-7; 9 nucleotides line up with TRBD1. In germline, CDR1 is SQVTM, CDR2 ANQGSEA. V was clipped by 5 bases and J by 5 bases; unmatched bases: 1. This CDR3 comprises 11 residues. CDR3 region: CSVWTGDEQYF. For the CDR3, the DNA is TGCAGCGTTTGGACAGGGGACGAGCAGTACTTC.

The chain couples TRBV4-1 to TRBJ2-3; 13 bases match TRBD2. From germline, CDR1 is MGHRA and CDR2 YSYEKL. V dropped 0 bases and J dropped 6; count of bases not matched to a gene: 3. The CDR3 spans 16 residues. CDR3 sequence reads: CASSQDGTSGTDTQYF. The DNA of the CDR3 is TGCGCCAGCAGCCAAGACGGGACTAGCGGGACGGATACGCAGTATTTT.

This chain joins TRBV7-2 and TRBJ2-3; a possible D gene is TRBD1 (7 bases). The germline V gene has CDR1 SGHTA and CDR2 FQGNSA. This CDR3 is 15 amino acids long. Trimming left V 5 bases short and J 8 bases short, with 20 bases between. The CDR3 region is CASSTGGGRRGTQYF. The CDR3 coding sequence is TGTGCCAGCAGCACAGGAGGGGGCCGCAGAGGTACGCAGTATTTT.

The J gene is TRBJ2-3, the V gene TRBV10-3; 7 bases align to TRBD2. Trimming removed 5 bases from V and 6 bases from J; junction bases left unmatched: 2. CDR1 is ENHRY and CDR2 is SYGVKD in the germline V gene. The CDR3 has 12 residues. DNA of the CDR3: TGTGCCATCAGTCAACTAGCGGATACGCAGTATTTT. This translates into CAISQLADTQYF.

A remark on this clone: This CDR3 is also generated by other DNA sequences in the sample. The chain is built from TRBV19 and TRBJ2-7; D may be TRBD1 (6 bases). V lost 1 base to trimming and J lost 0 bases, with 10 bases between them. CDR1 and CDR2 from the germline V gene are LNHDA and SQIVND (reference sequence). The CDR3 sequence is 15 residues long. The CDR3 region is CASSIGGLSSYEQYF. The DNA for the CDR3 is TGTGCCAGTAGTATAGGGGGGCTCAGCTCCTACGAGCAGTACTTC.

The rearrangement joins TRBV11-2 to TRBJ1-5, with D unresolved. Deletions cut 0 bases from V and 0 bases from J, with 9 bases between. The V gene's germline CDR1 is SGHAT and CDR2 FQNNGV. This CDR3 has 16 amino acids. The CDR3 DNA reads TGTGCCAGCAGCTTAGATAGAAGATTTAGCAATCAGCCCCAGCATTTT. As protein: CASSLDRRFSNQPQHF.

This clone occurred a few times. The chain uses TRBV18 and TRBJ2-7; 9 nucleotides match TRBD1. The CDR3 is 14 residues long. Germline CDR1 KGHSH, CDR2 LQKENI. The J segment lost 6 bases and the V segment lost 3 bases, leaving 6 bases of the junction unmatched. The chain's CDR3 is CASSPPGQGSEQYF. The CDR3, as DNA: TGTGCCAGCTCACCGCCGGGACAGGGTAGCGAGCAGTACTTC.

The chain recombines TRBV10-2 with TRBJ2-1; no definite D call. V was cut by 0 bases and J by 2 bases, with 14 bases left in between. CDR3 size: 17 residues. Germline CDR1 is WSHSY and CDR2 is SAAADI. CDR3 protein: CASSESSRLGTYNEQFF. In DNA, the CDR3 is TGCGCCAGCAGTGAGTCGAGTAGGCTAGGAACCTACAATGAGCAGTTCTTC.

The table lists this clone with a few counts. This sequence joins TRBV5-6 and TRBJ1-2, with D perhaps matching TRBD1 (6 bases). CDR3 length: 15 residues. V was clipped by 4 bases and J by 5 bases, with 18 bases between them. Germline loops: CDR1 SGHDT, CDR2 YYEEEE. The CDR3 is CASSADSRAYYGYTF. DNA of the CDR3: TGTGCCAGCAGCGCGGACAGTCGCGCGTATTATGGCTACACCTTC.

This clone came up once. The chain carries TRBV5-1 and TRBJ2-7, with 8 bases aligning to TRBD1. Germline assignment: CDR1 SGHRS and CDR2 YFSETQ. J was trimmed by 2 bases and V by 6 bases; bases with no gene match: 7. The length of the CDR3 is 14 residues. The CDR3 spells CASTEQTGAYEQYF. The CDR3 DNA reads TGCGCCAGCACAGAACAGACAGGGGCCTACGAGCAGTACTTC.

The rearrangement joins TRBV11-2 to TRBJ2-1, with TRBD1 identical over 10 bases. The junction had 2 bases not matched to a gene; V was cut back by 3 bases and J by 0 bases. CDR3 length equals 16 residues. Per the germline V gene, CDR1 is SGHAT and CDR2 is FQNNGV. The DNA of the CDR3 is TGTGCCAGCAGCTTCCGGACAGGGGGCTCCTACAATGAGCAGTTCTTC. Its translation is CASSFRTGGSYNEQFF. The whole variable domain, filled in from reference TRBV11-2 and TRBJ2-1, reads EAGVAQSPRYKIIEKRQSVAFWCNPISGHATLYWYQQILGQGPKLLIQFQNNGVVDDSQLPKDRFSAERLKGVDSTLKIQPAKLEDSAVYLCASSFRTGGSYNEQFFGPGTRLTVL.

The chain recombines TRBV7-8 with TRBJ1-2; D might be TRBD1 (6 bases). This CDR3 comprises 16 residues. Trimming shortened V by 6 bases and J by 3 bases, and 20 bases separated the two germline ends. CDR1 is SGHVS, CDR2 FQNEAQ, per germline. The CDR3 DNA reads TGTGCCAGCAGGTCGGGGGGCGCATTTCTGGACTATGGCTACACCTTC. Protein sequence: CASRSGGAFLDYGYTF.

This chain uses TRBV5-6 with TRBJ1-2, with a weak D call TRBD1 (6 bases). The germline V and J ends were trimmed by 0 bases and 5 bases, with 11 bases remaining between them. CDR3 length: 14 amino acids. CDR1 and CDR2 from the germline V gene are SGHDT and YYEEEE. The chain's CDR3 is CASSLGTAMYGYTF. CDR3 in DNA: TGTGCCAGCAGCTTGGGGACAGCGATGTATGGCTACACCTTC.

V and J are TRBV5-4 and TRBJ2-7; 10 bases line up with TRBD2. Germline V lookup: CDR1 SGHNT, CDR2 YYREEE (reference sequence). V shed 3 bases and J 5 bases; nucleotides not matched to a gene: 8. The length of the CDR3 is 15 residues. This chain's CDR3 is CASSSASGSKNEQYF. The CDR3 nucleotides are TGTGCCAGCAGCTCTGCTAGCGGGAGTAAAAACGAGCAGTACTTC.

In this sample, this clone turned up a few times. The V gene is TRBV5-1, the J gene TRBJ2-2; D is possibly TRBD1 (6 bases). The CDR3 totals 15 residues. Germline CDR1 and CDR2: SGHRS and YFSETQ. V was cut by 0 bases and J by 1 base, with 7 bases left in between. CDR3 nucleotides: TGCGCCAGCAGCTTGGTACAGGGGAACACCGGGGAGCTGTTTTTT. It translates to CASSLVQGNTGELFF.

This clone was recorded a few times. The chain has TRBV4-1 and TRBJ2-1; possible D gene TRBD2, 5 bases. Germline CDR1 reads MGHRA; CDR2 reads YSYEKL. Trimming cost V 1 base and J 0 bases, with 13 bases left between them. The CDR3 has 17 residues. This chain's CDR3 is CASSQAVEGSSYNEQFF. In DNA form, the CDR3 reads TGCGCCAGCAGCCAAGCTGTTGAGGGAAGCTCCTACAATGAGCAGTTCTTC.